This entry describes one T cell receptor (beta chain). What it recognizes is unknown. The data derive from a study of T cell repertoires in ileal Crohn's disease. Study-wide background: Patients had a median 7.9-year disease duration, and less than 40% were active smokers. Whole-study results and caveats: Clonality above 26.8% at surgery always came with endoscopic recurrence.

Clones were read by immunoSEQ multiplex PCR, and TCRdb kept only the in-frame ones, dropping some. The data contain more than 50,000 clones, approximately 88% of them singletons. Indicated time point: neoterminal ileum biopsy at postoperative endoscopy, about 6 months after surgery. V lost 4 bases and J 0 bases, leaving 13 bases between the germline ends. The CDR3 covers 16 residues. Germline assignment: CDR1 MNHEY and CDR2 SMNVEV (reference sequence). Input material: ileal tissue. The rearrangement links TRBV27 to TRBJ1-3; a weak D match, TRBD1 (5 bases). The origin of this receptor is an adult with Crohn's disease. In DNA form, the CDR3 reads TGTGCCAGCAGTTCTATCCGCCAGGGCTCTGGAAACACCATATATTTT. It codes for CASSSIRQGSGNTIYF.